Each of the 6 T cell receptor beta chains below was sequenced from the same sample in a study of T cell repertoires in cytomegalovirus infection. TCRdb called the reads again in MiXCR, with one record for every CDR3 protein. The data show some 560,000 distinct CDR3 sequences, roughly 42% seen once. No antigen has been assigned to these receptors. This specimen consisted of cultured PBMCs, obtained from culture after CMV antigen stimulation. The origin of the receptors is a human donor in good health (CMV status not recorded). Some clones in this sample may be carry-over from other donors' samples.

This clonotype was found a few times. The V call is TRBV5-5, the J call TRBJ2-5, with D perhaps being TRBD1 or TRBD2 (7 bases each). The length of the CDR3 is 15 residues. The V gene lost 5 bases and the J gene lost 7 bases, with 21 bases spanning the gap. Germline CDR1 reads SGHKS; CDR2 reads YYEKEE (reference sequence). CDR3 sequence reads: CASRAGGGGVGTQYF. CDR3 DNA: TGTGCCAGCAGAGCAGGGGGGGGCGGGGTGGGGACCCAGTACTTC. Using reference TRBV5-5 and TRBJ2-5 for the parts outside the CDR3, the full variable domain is DAGVTQSPTHLIKTRGQQVTLRCSPISGHKSVSWYQQVLGQGPQFIFQYYEKEERGRGNFPDRFSARQFPNYSSELNVNALLLGDSALYLCASRAGGGGVGTQYFGPGTRLLVL.

In its sample, this clonotype was seen a few times. This rearrangement joins TRBV7-2 to TRBJ1-3, with D possibly TRBD1 on 5 matching bases. This CDR3 region has 15 residues. CDR1 and CDR2 from the germline V gene are SGHTA and FQGNSA. Trimming removed 2 bases from V and 2 bases from J, with 10 bases in between. DNA for the CDR3: TGTGCCAGCAGCTTAACGACAGTGACTGGAAACACCATATATTTT. It specifies CASSLTTVTGNTIYF.

This clonotype was found many times. The rearrangement joins TRBV7-8 to TRBJ2-5; D gene unclear. CDR1 and CDR2 (germline): SGHVS, FQNEAQ. The CDR3 is 13 residues long. The germline V and J ends were trimmed by 0 bases and 4 bases, with 6 bases remaining between them. CDR3 amino acids: CASSLALGETQYF. CDR3 DNA: TGTGCCAGCAGCTTAGCGTTGGGAGAGACCCAGTACTTC.

A single count supports this clonotype. The rearrangement uses TRBV27 and TRBJ2-1, with 8 bases matching TRBD1. V was pared by 5 bases and J by 9 bases, with 12 bases of the junction left unmatched. Germline CDR1 MNHEY, CDR2 SMNVEV (reference sequence). The CDR3 totals 15 residues. The CDR3 loop is CASSPPRQGASEQFF. CDR3 nucleotide sequence: TGTGCCAGCAGTCCCCCGAGGCAGGGGGCCAGTGAGCAGTTCTTC.

This clonotype was detected a few times. The CDR3, as DNA: TGTGCCAGCAGCTTAGCCCTAGCGCGGGGGAGGGGCGAGCAGTACTTC. It specifies CASSLALARGRGEQYF. The V gene is TRBV7-2, the J gene TRBJ2-7; TRBD2 matches at 7 bases. The CDR3 is 16 residues long. V lost 0 bases and J lost 6; bases outside the gene matches: 11. Germline V gene lookup returns CDR1 SGHTA and CDR2 FQGNSA.

This clonotype came up a few times. At one of its ends the junction is not consistent with the germline gene, which may arise from a read error. The V call is TRBV2, the J call TRBJ1-2; possible D gene TRBD1, 5 bases. This CDR3 comprises 12 residues. Germline values: CDR1 SNHLY, CDR2 FYNNEI. For the CDR3, the DNA is TGTGCCAGCATTGAAGGGACCCATGGCTACACCTTC. This gives the protein CASIEGTHGYTF.